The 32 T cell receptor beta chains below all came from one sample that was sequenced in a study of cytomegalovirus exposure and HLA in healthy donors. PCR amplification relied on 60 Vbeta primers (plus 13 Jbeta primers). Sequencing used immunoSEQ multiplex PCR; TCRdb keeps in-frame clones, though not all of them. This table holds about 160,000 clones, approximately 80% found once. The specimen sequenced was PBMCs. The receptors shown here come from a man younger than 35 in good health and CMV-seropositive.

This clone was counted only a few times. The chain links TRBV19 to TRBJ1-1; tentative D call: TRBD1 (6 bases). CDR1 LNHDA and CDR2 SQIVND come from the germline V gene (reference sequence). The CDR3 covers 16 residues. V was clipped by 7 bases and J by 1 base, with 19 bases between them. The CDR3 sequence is CASIPLPGARNTEAFF. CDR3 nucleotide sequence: TGTGCCAGTATTCCGCTTCCAGGGGCCCGGAACACTGAAGCTTTCTTT. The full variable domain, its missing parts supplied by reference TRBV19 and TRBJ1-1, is DGGITQSPKYLFRKEGQNVTLSCEQNLNHDAMYWYRQDPGQGLRLIYYSQIVNDFQKGDIAEGYSVSREKKESFPLTVTSAQKNPTAFYLCASIPLPGARNTEAFFGQGTRLTVV.

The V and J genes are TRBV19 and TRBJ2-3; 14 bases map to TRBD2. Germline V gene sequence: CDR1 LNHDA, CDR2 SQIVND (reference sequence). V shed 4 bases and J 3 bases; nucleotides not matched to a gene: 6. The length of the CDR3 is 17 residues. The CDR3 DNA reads TGTGCCAGTAGTACCCGACTAGCGGGGGGGCCTACAGATACGCAGTATTTT. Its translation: CASSTRLAGGPTDTQYF.

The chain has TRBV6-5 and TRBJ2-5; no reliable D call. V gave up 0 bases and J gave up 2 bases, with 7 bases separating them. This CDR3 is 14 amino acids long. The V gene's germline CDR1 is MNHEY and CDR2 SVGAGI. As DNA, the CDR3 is TGTGCCAGCAGTTACTCGGGCAGTCAAGAGACCCAGTACTTC. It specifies CASSYSGSQETQYF.

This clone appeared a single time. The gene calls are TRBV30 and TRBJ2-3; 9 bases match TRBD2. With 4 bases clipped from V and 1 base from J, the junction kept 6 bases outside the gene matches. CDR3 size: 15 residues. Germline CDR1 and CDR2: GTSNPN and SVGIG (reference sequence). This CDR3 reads CAWNELAGGTDTQYF. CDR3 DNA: TGTGCCTGGAACGAACTAGCGGGCGGCACAGATACGCAGTATTTT.

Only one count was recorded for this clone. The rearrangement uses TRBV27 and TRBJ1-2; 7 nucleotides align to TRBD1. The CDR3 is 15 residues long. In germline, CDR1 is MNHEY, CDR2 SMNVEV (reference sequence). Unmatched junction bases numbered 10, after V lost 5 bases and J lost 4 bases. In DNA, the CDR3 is TGTGCCAGCAGTATCTCGAAGGGGGCGGGCTATGGCTACACCTTC. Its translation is CASSISKGAGYGYTF.

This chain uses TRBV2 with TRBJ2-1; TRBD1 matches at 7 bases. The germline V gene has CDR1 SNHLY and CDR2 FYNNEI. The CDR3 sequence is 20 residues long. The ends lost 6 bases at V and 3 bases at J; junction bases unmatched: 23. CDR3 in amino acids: CASRPQTPGQLLTNYNEQFF. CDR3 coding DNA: TGTGCCAGCAGACCGCAAACCCCGGGACAGTTACTTACAAACTACAATGAGCAGTTCTTC.

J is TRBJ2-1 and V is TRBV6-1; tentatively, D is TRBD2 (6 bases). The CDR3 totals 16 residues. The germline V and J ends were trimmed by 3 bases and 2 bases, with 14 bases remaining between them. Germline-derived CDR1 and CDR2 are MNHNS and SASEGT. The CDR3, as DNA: TGTGCCAGCAGTGACAATCCGGGACTTGCCTACAATGAGCAGTTCTTC. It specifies CASSDNPGLAYNEQFF.

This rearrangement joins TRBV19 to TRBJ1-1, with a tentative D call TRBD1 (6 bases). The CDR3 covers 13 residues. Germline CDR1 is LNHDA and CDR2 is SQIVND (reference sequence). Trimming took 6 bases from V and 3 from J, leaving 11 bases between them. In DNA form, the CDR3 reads TGTGCCAGTAGCTCGGGGGGCTACACTGAAGCTTTCTTT. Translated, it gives CASSSGGYTEAFF.

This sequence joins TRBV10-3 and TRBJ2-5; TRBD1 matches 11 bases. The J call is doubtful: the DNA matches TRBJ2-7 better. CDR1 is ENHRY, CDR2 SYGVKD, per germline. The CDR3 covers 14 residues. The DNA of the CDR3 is TGTGCCATCAGCAGGGGACAGGGGGCCTACGAGCAGTACTTC. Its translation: CAISRGQGAYEQYF.

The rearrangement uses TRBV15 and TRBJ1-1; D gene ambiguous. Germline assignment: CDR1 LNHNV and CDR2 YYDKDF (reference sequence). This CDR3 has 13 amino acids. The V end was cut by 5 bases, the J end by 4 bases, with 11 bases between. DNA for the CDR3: TGTGCCACCAGCCCCCGTCTATCCACTGAAGCTTTCTTT. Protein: CATSPRLSTEAFF.

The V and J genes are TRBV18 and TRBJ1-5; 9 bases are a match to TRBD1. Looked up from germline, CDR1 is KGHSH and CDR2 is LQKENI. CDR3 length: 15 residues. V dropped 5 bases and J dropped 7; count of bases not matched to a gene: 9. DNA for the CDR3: TGTGCCAGCTCAGGGGCGACAGGGGGTAACCAGCCCCAGCATTTT. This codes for CASSGATGGNQPQHF.

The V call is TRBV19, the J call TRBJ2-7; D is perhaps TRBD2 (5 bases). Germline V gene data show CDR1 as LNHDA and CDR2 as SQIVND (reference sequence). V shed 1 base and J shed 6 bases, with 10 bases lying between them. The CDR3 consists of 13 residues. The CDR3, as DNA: TGTGCCAGTAGTATAGGTCTAGCAAGCGAGCAGTACTTC. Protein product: CASSIGLASEQYF.

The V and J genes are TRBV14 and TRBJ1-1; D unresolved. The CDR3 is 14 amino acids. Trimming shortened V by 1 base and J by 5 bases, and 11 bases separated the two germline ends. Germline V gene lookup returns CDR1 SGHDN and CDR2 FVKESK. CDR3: CASSQGTHGTEAFF. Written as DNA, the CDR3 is TGTGCCAGCAGCCAAGGTACGCACGGGACTGAAGCTTTCTTT.

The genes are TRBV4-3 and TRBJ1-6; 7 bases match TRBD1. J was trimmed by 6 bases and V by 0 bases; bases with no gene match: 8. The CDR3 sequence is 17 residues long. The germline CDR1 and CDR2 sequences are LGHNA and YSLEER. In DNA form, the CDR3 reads TGCGCCAGCAGCCAAGATGGACAGGCCGACCCTAATTCACCCCTCCACTTT. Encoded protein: CASSQDGQADPNSPLHF.

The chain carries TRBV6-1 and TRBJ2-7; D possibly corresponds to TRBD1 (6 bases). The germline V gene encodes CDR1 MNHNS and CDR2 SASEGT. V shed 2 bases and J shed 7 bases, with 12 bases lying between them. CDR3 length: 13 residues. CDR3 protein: CASSERQVLEQYF. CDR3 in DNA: TGTGCCAGCAGTGAAAGACAGGTTTTGGAGCAGTACTTC.

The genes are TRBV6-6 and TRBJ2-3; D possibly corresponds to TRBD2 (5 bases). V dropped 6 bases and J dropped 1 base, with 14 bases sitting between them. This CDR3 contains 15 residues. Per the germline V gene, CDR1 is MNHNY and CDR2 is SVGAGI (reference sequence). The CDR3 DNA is TGTGCCAGCAGCATTACTAGGGCGGGCACAGATACGCAGTATTTT. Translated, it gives CASSITRAGTDTQYF.

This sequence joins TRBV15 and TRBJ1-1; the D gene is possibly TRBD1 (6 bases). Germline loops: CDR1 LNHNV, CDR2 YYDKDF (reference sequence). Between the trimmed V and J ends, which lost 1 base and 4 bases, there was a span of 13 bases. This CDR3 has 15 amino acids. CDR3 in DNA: TGTGCCACCAGCAGAGCTACAGGGACGCTCACTGAAGCTTTCTTT. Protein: CATSRATGTLTEAFF.

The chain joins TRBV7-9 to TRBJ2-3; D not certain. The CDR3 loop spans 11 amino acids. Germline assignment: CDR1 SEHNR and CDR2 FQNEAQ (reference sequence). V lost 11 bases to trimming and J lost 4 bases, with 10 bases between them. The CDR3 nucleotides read TGTGCCGCTGGGCGCCCAGATACGCAGTATTTT. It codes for CAAGRPDTQYF.

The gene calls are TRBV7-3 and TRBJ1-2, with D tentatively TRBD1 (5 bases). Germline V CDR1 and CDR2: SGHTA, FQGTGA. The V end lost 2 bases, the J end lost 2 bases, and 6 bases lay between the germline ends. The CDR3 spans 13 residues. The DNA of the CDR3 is TGTGCCAGCAGCTTAGGACAAAACTATGGCTACACCTTC. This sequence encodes CASSLGQNYGYTF.

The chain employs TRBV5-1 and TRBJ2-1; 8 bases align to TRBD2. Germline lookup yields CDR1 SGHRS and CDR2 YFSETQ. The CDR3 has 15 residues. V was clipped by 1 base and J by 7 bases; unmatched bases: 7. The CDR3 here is CASSLSGGRGNEQFF. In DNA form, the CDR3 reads TGCGCCAGCAGCTTGAGCGGGGGTCGAGGAAATGAGCAGTTCTTC.

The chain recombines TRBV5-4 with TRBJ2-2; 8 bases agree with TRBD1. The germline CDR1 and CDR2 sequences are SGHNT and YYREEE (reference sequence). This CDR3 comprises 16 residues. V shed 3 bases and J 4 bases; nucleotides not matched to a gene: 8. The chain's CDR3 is CASSSRQGSFTGELFF. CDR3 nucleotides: TGTGCCAGCAGCTCCCGACAGGGGAGTTTCACCGGGGAGCTGTTTTTT.

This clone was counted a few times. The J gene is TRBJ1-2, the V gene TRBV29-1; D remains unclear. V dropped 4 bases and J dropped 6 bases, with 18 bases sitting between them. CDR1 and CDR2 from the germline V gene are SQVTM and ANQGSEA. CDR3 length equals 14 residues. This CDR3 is CSVGALDGNNGYTF. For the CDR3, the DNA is TGCAGCGTTGGGGCCCTCGATGGAAATAATGGCTACACCTTC.

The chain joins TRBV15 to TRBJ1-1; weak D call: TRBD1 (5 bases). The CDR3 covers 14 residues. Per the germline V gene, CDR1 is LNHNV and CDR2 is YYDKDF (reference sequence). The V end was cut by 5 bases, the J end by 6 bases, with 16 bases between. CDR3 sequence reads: CATSGDSGYAEAFF. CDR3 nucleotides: TGTGCCACCAGCGGCGACAGTGGGTACGCTGAAGCTTTCTTT. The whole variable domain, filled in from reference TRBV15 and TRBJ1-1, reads DAMVIQNPRYQVTQFGKPVTLSCSQTLNHNVMYWYQQKSSQAPKLLFHYYDKDFNNEADTPDNFQSRRPNTSFCFLDIRSPGLGDTAMYLCATSGDSGYAEAFFGQGTRLTVV.

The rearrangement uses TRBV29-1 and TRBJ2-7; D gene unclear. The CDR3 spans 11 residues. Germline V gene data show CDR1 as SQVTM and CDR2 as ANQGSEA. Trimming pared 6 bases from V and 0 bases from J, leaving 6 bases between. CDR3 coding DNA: TGCAGCGTCCAGGTCTCCTACGAGCAGTACTTC. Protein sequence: CSVQVSYEQYF.

In nucleotides, the CDR3 is TGTGCCAGCACCACTACCACCCCACAAGGAGGCGGGTACTTC. It encodes CASTTTTPQGGGYF. The chain couples TRBV6-4 to TRBJ2-5; possible D gene TRBD2, 5 bases. V was shortened by 7 bases and J by 13 bases, with 25 bases between the two germline ends. Germline CDR1 MRHNA, CDR2 SNTAGT. The CDR3 consists of 14 residues.

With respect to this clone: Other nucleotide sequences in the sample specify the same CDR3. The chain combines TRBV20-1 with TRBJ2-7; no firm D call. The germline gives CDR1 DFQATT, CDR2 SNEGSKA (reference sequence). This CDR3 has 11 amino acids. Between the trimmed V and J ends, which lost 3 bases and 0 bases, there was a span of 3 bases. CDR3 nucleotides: TGCAGTGCTAGGAGCTCCTACGAGCAGTACTTC. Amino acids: CSARSSYEQYF.

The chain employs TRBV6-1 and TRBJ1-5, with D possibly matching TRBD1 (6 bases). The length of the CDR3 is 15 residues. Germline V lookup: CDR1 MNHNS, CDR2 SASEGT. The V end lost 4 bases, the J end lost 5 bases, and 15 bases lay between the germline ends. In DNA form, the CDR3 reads TGTGCCAGCAGTGCGTCATACAGGGTCGATCAGCCCCAGCATTTT. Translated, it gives CASSASYRVDQPQHF.

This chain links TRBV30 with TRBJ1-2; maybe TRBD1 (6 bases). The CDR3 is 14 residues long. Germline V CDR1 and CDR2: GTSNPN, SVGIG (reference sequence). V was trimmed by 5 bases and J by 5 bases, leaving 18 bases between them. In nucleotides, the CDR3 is TGTGCCTGGTGTTGCAGGGGCGATTGGTATGGCTACACCTTC. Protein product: CAWCCRGDWYGYTF.

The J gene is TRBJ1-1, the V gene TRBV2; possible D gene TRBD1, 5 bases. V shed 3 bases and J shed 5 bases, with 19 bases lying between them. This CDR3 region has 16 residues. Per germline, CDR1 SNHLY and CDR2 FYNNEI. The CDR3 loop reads CASSDQGTVMATEAFF. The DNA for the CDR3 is TGTGCCAGCAGTGATCAGGGAACGGTTATGGCGACTGAAGCTTTCTTT.

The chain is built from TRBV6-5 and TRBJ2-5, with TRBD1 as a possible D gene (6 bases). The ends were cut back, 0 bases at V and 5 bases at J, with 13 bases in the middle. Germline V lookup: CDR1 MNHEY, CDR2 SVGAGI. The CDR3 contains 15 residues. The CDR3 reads CASSYSFTGLETQYF. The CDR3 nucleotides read TGTGCCAGCAGTTACTCGTTCACAGGGCTGGAGACCCAGTACTTC.

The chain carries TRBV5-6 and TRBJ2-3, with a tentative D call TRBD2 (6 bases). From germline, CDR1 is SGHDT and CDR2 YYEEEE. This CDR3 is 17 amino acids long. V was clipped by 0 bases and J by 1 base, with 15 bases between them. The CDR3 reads CASSLGLAGTGTDTQYF. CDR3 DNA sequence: TGTGCCAGCAGCTTGGGACTTGCGGGGACCGGCACAGATACGCAGTATTTT.

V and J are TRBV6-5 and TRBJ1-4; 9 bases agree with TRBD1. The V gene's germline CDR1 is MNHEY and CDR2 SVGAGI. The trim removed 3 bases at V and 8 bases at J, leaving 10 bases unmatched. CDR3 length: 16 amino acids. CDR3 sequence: CASSYTPGTGGEKLFF. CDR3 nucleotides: TGTGCCAGCAGTTATACCCCGGGAACAGGGGGCGAAAAACTGTTTTTT.